The T cell receptor beta chain under discussion was sequenced for a study of beta chain features in type 1 diabetes. The overall study: Patients were similar to healthy donors in age and gender (as well as in cell yields). General study points: Shortening of TCRB CDR3s, moderate but significant, appeared in all four CD4+ subsets of Type 1 diabetes patients. Shorter templates may be favored by PCR, equally so in patients and controls.

Germline V CDR1 and CDR2: GTSNPN, SVGIG (reference sequence). Trimming removed 1 base from V and 6 bases from J, with 19 bases in between. The CDR3 is made up of 16 amino acids. cDNA synthesis used the whole RNA isolate, giving expressed TCRB sequences. Some clones are missing from TCRdb's copy, which holds only in-frame ones; the method was immunoSEQ multiplex PCR. The table records hundreds of thousands of clones, around an eighth of them present only once. With respect to this clone: The antigen remains undetermined.

CD4+ naive, central memory, regulatory and stem cell-like memory subsets were isolated by sorting on CD45RO/CCR7/CD25/CD127/CD95/CD27. All of the sorted populations showed purity greater than 95%. The chain uses TRBV30 and TRBJ2-1; possibly TRBD2 for D (6 bases). The receptor comes from a man between 18 and 29 years old with type 1 diabetes. Material for sequencing was naive CD4+ T cells from blood. For the CDR3, the DNA is TGTGCCTGGAGTGCCCTGGGACTGGGGACCTCCAATGAGCAGTTCTTC. Encoded protein: CAWSALGLGTSNEQFF.